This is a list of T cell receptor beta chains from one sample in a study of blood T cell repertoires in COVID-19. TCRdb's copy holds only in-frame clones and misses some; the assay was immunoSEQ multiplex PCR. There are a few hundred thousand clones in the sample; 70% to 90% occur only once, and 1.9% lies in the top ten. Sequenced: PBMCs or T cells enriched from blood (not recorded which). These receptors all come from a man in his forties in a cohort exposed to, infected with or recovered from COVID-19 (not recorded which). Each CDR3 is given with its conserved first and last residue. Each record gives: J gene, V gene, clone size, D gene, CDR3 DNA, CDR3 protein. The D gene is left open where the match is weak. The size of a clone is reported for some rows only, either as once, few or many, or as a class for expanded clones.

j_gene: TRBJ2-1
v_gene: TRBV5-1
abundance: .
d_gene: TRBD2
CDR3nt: TGCGCCAGCAGTGGGACTAGCGGGAGCAATGAGCAGTTCTTC
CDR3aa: CASSGTSGSNEQFF

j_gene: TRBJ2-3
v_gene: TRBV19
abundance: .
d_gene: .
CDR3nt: TGTGCCAGTAGTAGCGGGGCTCAAGGCACAGATACGCAGTATTTT
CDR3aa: CASSSGAQGTDTQYF

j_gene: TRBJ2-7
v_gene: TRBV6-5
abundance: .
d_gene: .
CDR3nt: TGTGCCAGCAGTACCCGGCTAGGCTCCTACGAGCAGTACTTC
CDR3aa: CASSTRLGSYEQYF

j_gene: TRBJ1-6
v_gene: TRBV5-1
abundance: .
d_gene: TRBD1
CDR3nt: TGCGCCAGCAGCTTGGCAGGGACAGGGTATTCACCCCTCCACTTT
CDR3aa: CASSLAGTGYSPLHF

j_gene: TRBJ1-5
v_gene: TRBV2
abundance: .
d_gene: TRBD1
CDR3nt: TGTGCCAGCAGTGAAACAGGGGGCGCAGGGCAGCCCCAGCATTTT
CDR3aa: CASSETGGAGQPQHF

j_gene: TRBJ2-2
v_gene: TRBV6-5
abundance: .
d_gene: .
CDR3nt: TGTGCCAGCAGAGGGGAATTGGGCACCGGGGAGCTGTTTTTT
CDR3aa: CASRGELGTGELFF

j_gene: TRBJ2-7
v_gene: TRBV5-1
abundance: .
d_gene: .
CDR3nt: TGCGCCAGCAGCTTGGGTGGACAGCTAAGTGTACACGAGCAGTACTTC
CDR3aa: CASSLGGQLSVHEQYF

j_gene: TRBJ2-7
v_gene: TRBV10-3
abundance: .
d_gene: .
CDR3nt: TGTGCCATCAGTAGACGGGAAGGGTTTAACGAGCAGTACTTC
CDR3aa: CAISRREGFNEQYF

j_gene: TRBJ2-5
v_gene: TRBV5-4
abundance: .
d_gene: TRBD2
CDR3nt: TGTGCCAGCAACGTCGACCCTAGCGGGAGGTGGGAGACCCAGTACTTC
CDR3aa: CASNVDPSGRWETQYF

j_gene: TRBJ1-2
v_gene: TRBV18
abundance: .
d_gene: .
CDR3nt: TGTGCCAGCTCACCGACAGATAACTATGGCTACACCTTC
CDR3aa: CASSPTDNYGYTF

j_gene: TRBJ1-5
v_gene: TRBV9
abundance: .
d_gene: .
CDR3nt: TGTGCCAGCAGCGTAGGAGGAGCCGGGGTCAATCAGCCCCAGCATTTT
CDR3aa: CASSVGGAGVNQPQHF

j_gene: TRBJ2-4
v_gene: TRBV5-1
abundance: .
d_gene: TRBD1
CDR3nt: TGCGCCAGCAGCGCCGGGACAGGGGGCAAAAACATTCAGTACTTC
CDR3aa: CASSAGTGGKNIQYF

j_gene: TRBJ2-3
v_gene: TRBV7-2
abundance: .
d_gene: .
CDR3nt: TGTGCCAGCAGCAAAACAGTCACAGATACGCAGTATTTT
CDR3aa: CASSKTVTDTQYF

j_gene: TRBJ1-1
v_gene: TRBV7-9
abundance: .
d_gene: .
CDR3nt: TGTGCCAGCAGCCCCAGAGAGGGCAGTAACACTGAAGCTTTCTTT
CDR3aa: CASSPREGSNTEAFF

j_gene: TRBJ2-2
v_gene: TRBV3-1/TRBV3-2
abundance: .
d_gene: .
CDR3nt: TGTGCCAGCAGCCAAATGATACGATCACAGGGCTCTAACACCGGGGAGCTGTTTTTT
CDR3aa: CASSQMIRSQGSNTGELFF

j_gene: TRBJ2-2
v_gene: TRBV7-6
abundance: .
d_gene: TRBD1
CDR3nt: TGTGCCAGCAGCCGACAGGGGGAGACGGCGAACACCGGGGAGCTGTTTTTT
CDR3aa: CASSRQGETANTGELFF

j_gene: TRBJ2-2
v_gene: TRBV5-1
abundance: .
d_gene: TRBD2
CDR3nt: TGCGCCAGCAGCACCGTATTAGCGGGAGGGGGCACCGGGGAGCTGTTTTTT
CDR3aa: CASSTVLAGGGTGELFF

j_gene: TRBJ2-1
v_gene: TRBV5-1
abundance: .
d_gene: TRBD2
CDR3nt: TGCGCCAGCAGCTTGGATGGGACTAGCGGGTTAGACCTCTACAATGAGCAGTTCTTC
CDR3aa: CASSLDGTSGLDLYNEQFF

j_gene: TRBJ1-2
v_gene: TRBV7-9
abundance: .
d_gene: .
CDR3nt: TGTGCCAGCAGCCCACATGGCTATGGCTACACCTTC
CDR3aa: CASSPHGYGYTF

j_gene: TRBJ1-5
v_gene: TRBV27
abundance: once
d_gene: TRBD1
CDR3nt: TGTGCCAGCGGACAGGAATATAGCAATCAGCCCCAGCATTTT
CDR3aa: CASGQEYSNQPQHF

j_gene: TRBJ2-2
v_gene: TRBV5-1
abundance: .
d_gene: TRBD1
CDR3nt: TGCGCCAGCAGCTTACAGGGGGCGGACACCGGGGAGCTGTTTTTT
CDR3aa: CASSLQGADTGELFF

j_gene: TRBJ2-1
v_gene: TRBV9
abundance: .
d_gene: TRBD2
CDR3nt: TGTGCCAGCAGCACTCTCCCCGGGAGGGCCTACAATGAGCAGTTCTTC
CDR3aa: CASSTLPGRAYNEQFF

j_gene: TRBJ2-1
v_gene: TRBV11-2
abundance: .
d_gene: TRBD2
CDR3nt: TGTGCCAGCAGCTTAGAGGGTTCCCAAAAAGCGGGAGTGGATGAGCAGTTCTTC
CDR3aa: CASSLEGSQKAGVDEQFF

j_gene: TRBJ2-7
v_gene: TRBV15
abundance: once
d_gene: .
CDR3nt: TGTGCCACCAGCAACTACATCGTGAACGAGCAGTACTTC
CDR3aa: CATSNYIVNEQYF

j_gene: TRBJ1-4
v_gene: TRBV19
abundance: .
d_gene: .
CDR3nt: TGTGCCAGTAGTATCAGCGCGGGGACCGGAAAACTGTTTTTT
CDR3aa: CASSISAGTGKLFF

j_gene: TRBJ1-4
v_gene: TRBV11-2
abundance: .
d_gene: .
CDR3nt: TGTGCCAGCAGCTTTGGATACGGGGGAAAACTGTTTTTT
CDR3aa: CASSFGYGGKLFF

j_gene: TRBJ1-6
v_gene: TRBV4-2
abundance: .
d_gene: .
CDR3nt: TGTGCCAGCACCAGGACAGACCTCTCCCCCCTCCACTTT
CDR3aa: CASTRTDLSPLHF

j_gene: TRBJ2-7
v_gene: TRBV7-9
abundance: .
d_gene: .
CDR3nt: TGTGCCAGCAGCTTAAGTAGCGGATCCTCCTACGAGCAGTACTTC
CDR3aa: CASSLSSGSSYEQYF

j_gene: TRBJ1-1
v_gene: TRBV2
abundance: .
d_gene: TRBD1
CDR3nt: TGTGCCAGCAGTGATAGACAGGGGCCCATGAACACTGAAGCTTTCTTT
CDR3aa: CASSDRQGPMNTEAFF

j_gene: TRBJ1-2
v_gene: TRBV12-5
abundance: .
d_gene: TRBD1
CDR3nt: TGTGCTAGTGGTTTGGTACCAGGGGGTTCGGTTCTTGGCTACACCTTC
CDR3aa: CASGLVPGGSVLGYTF

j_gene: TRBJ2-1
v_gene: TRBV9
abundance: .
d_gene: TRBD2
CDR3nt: TGTGCCAGCAGCTCAGGGACTAGCGGCTCCTACAATGAGCAGTTCTTC
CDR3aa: CASSSGTSGSYNEQFF

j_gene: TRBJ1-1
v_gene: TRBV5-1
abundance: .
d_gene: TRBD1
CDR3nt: TGCGCCAGCAGCTCGACAGGGGGCGCAAATAGTGAAGCTTTCTTT
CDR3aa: CASSSTGGANSEAFF

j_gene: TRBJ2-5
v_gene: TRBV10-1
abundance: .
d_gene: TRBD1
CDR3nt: TGCGCCAGCAGTGAATCAACAGGGGACACGGAGACCCAGTACTTC
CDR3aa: CASSESTGDTETQYF

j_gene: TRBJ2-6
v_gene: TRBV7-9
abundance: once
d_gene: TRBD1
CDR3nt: TGTGCCAGCAGCCCTACGCCGGGACAGGATTCTGGGGCCAACGTCCTGACTTTC
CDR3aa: CASSPTPGQDSGANVLTF

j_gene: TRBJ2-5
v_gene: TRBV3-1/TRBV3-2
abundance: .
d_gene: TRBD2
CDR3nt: TGTGCCAGCAGCCGCATAAACTGGGGACTAGCGGGAGTAAAGACCCAGTACTTC
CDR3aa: CASSRINWGLAGVKTQYF

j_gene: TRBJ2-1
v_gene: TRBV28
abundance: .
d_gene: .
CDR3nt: TGTGCCAGCAGAGGTTGGTTAGCGGACAATGAGCAGTTCTTC
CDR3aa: CASRGWLADNEQFF

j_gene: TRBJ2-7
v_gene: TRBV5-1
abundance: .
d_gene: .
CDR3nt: TGCGCCAGCAGCCTCCAGGAGGGGGGGCACGAGCAGTACTTC
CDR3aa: CASSLQEGGHEQYF

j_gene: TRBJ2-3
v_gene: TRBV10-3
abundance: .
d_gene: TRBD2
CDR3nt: TGTGCCATCAGTGAGCCGATGGGGAATACTAGCGGGGGAAAAGACACAGATACGCAGTATTTT
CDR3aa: CAISEPMGNTSGGKDTDTQYF

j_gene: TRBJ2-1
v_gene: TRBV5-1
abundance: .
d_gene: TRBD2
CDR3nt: TGCGCCAGCAGCTTGGCGGCTAGCGGGAGCTACAATGAGCAGTTCTTC
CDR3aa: CASSLAASGSYNEQFF

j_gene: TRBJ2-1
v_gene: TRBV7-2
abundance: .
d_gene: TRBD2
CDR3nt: TGTGCCAGCAAGTCAGCGGGACTTAACTACAATGAGCAGTTCTTC
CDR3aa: CASKSAGLNYNEQFF

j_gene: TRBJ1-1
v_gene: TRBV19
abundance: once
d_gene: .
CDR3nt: TGTGCCACTTCCCAGATACAGGGAGACGTCACTGAAGCTTTCTTT
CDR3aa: CATSQIQGDVTEAFF

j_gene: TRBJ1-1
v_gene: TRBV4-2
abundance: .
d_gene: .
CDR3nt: TGTGCCAGCAGCCGTTCAGGGGACGTGGGGAACACTGAAGCTTTCTTT
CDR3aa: CASSRSGDVGNTEAFF

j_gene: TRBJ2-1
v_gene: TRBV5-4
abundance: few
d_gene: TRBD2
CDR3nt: TGTGCCAGCACCACGGGACTAGCGATAGGCAATGAGCAGTTCTTC
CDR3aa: CASTTGLAIGNEQFF

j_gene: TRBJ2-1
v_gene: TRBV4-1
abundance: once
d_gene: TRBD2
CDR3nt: TGCGCCAGCAGCCAAGGCCAGACTAGCGGCAATGAGCAGTTCTTC
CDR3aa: CASSQGQTSGNEQFF